Presented here are 21 T cell receptor beta chains from one specimen sequenced in a study of regulatory T cells in long-lasting Graves disease. Time point reported: persistent/refractory GD, antithyroid drugs over 5 years with positive TRAb. Isolated PBMC RNA provided the starting material for the TCR library. For TCR beta, libraries came from iRepertoire HTBI primers and Arm-PCR of CDR3 regions. A single record per CDR3 protein comes from TCRdb applying MiXCR to the multiplex PCR reads. The profile shows about 470,000 distinct CDR3 sequences, 20% of them singletons. Specimen: peripheral blood mononuclear cells (PBMCs), collected when the disease was refractory, from a patient treated with antithyroid drugs. These receptors originate from a female donor with Graves disease.

Ten or more counts support this clonotype. V is TRBV29-1 and J is TRBJ2-5; TRBD2 matches 9 bases. This CDR3 comprises 16 residues. Germline V gene sequence: CDR1 SQVTM, CDR2 ANQGSEA. With V trimmed by 5 bases and J by 1 base, 11 bases remained unmatched. CDR3 DNA: TGCAGCGTTCCCTTAGCGGGAGTAGGGGTCCAAGAGACCCAGTACTTC. Protein product: CSVPLAGVGVQETQYF.

This clonotype was recorded at least ten times. This chain joins TRBV11-1 and TRBJ1-1, with a possible D match to TRBD1 (5 bases). Trimming shortened V by 1 base and J by 1 base, and 10 bases separated the two germline ends. Germline CDR1 SGHAT, CDR2 FQDESV (reference sequence). The CDR3 covers 15 residues. This chain's CDR3 is CASSLDQGWNTEAFF. The CDR3 DNA follows: TGTGCCAGCAGCTTAGATCAGGGTTGGAACACTGAAGCTTTCTTT.

In this sample, this clonotype turned up a few times. The rearrangement joins TRBV24-1 to TRBJ1-1; tentative D call: TRBD1 (5 bases). The V gene lost 7 bases and the J gene lost 5 bases, with 13 bases spanning the gap. The CDR3 is made up of 13 amino acids. CDR1 KGHDR and CDR2 SFDVKD come from the germline V gene. Written as DNA, the CDR3 is TGTGCCACCAGGAGGGGAGGAGAGACTGAAGCTTTCTTT. Its protein product is CATRRGGETEAFF.

This clonotype has only a few counts. The rearrangement uses TRBV4-1 and TRBJ2-5; a possible D gene is TRBD1 (6 bases). The germline V gene encodes CDR1 MGHRA and CDR2 YSYEKL. Trimming left V 3 bases short and J 5 bases short, with 19 bases between. The length of the CDR3 is 16 residues. For the CDR3, the DNA is TGCGCCAGCAGCCAGACACCAGGGGTAGGGGCTGAGACCCAGTACTTC. This codes for CASSQTPGVGAETQYF.

This clonotype was recorded at least ten times. This chain uses TRBV28 with TRBJ1-5; D is perhaps TRBD1 (5 bases). This CDR3 comprises 16 residues. V shed 5 bases and J shed 1 base, with 15 bases lying between them. Germline V gene data show CDR1 as MDHEN and CDR2 as SYDVKM. The CDR3 nucleotides are TGTGCCAGCAGTAATCGGCGGGGGTTGAGCAATCAGCCCCAGCATTTT. Residues: CASSNRRGLSNQPQHF.

To note about this clonotype: A much larger clone sits a single nucleotide away, making a read error possible. The chain has TRBV20-1 and TRBJ2-5; 7 nucleotides agree with TRBD1. Germline V gives CDR1 DFQATT, CDR2 SNEGSKA (reference sequence). This CDR3 is built from 15 residues. DNA for the CDR3: TGCAGTGCTAGGGAATCGGGACAGTCCCAAGAGACCCAGTGCTTC. It specifies CSARESGQSQETQCF.

The chain couples TRBV4-1 to TRBJ2-7; weak D call: TRBD2 (6 bases). From germline, CDR1 is MGHRA and CDR2 YSYEKL. The CDR3 length is 16 residues. Between the trimmed V and J ends, which lost 3 bases and 1 base, there was a span of 16 bases. The DNA for the CDR3 is TGCGCCAGCAGCCACTTCCTAGCGAGAGTGTCCTACGAGCAGTACTTC. It is translated as CASSHFLARVSYEQYF.

This clonotype has at least ten counts. V usage is TRBV28 and J usage is TRBJ2-1; a possible D gene is TRBD2 (5 bases). Looked up from germline, CDR1 is MDHEN and CDR2 is SYDVKM. V was pared by 4 bases and J by 0 bases, with 13 bases between. CDR3 length equals 16 residues. The CDR3 DNA follows: TGTGCCAGCAGTTCTGTGAGCGGCAGCTCCTACAATGAGCAGTTCTTC. As protein: CASSSVSGSSYNEQFF.

This clonotype was observed a handful of times. The gene calls are TRBV29-1 and TRBJ2-7; 10 positions match TRBD2. This CDR3 comprises 13 residues. From germline, CDR1 is SQVTM and CDR2 ANQGSEA. Germline trimming cut 6 bases from V and 4 bases from J; bases unmatched to any gene: 6. The CDR3 DNA follows: TGCAGCGTGCGTCTAGCGGGGGTTTACGAGCAGTACTTC. It encodes CSVRLAGVYEQYF.

This clonotype has more than one count but fewer than ten. The chain joins TRBV10-3 to TRBJ1-5; no reliable D call. This CDR3 contains 14 residues. The V end was cut by 3 bases, the J end by 7 bases, with 13 bases between. CDR1 is ENHRY, CDR2 SYGVKD, per germline. This CDR3 is CAISDAGYGQPQHF. The DNA of the CDR3 is TGTGCCATCAGTGATGCAGGCTACGGGCAGCCCCAGCATTTT.

On this clonotype: This sequence may be a read error, since a much larger clone differs from it by one base. The chain recombines TRBV6-5 with TRBJ2-7, with 7 bases fitting TRBD2. Germline CDR1 MNHEY, CDR2 SVGAGI. V shed 2 bases, J shed 5 bases, and the junction held 0 bases outside the gene matches. The CDR3 runs to 12 residues. The CDR3 reads CASSYGTNEQYF. The CDR3 nucleotides are TGTGCCAGCAGTTACGGGACTAACGAGCAGTACTTC.

The rearrangement uses TRBV5-6 and TRBJ2-3; D remains ambiguous. The germline V and J ends were trimmed by 0 bases and 4 bases, with 12 bases remaining between them. Germline V gene lookup returns CDR1 SGHDT and CDR2 YYEEEE. The CDR3 totals 15 residues. In DNA form, the CDR3 reads TGTGCCAGCAGCTTGGGGATTAGAAATTCAGATACGCAGTATTTT. Encoded protein: CASSLGIRNSDTQYF.

The CDR3 DNA reads as TGTGCCAGCAGCTATCATCCGACTGGGGAGGCTTTCTTT. Protein sequence: CASSYHPTGEAFF. The chain employs TRBV5-4 and TRBJ1-1; D unresolved. Per germline, CDR1 SGHNT and CDR2 YYREEE (reference sequence). This CDR3 spans 13 amino acids. V dropped 3 bases and J dropped 11 bases, with 17 bases sitting between them. Variable domain in full (rest from reference TRBV5-4 and TRBJ1-1): ETGVTQSPTHLIKTRGQQVTLRCSSQSGHNTVSWYQQALGQGPQFIFQYYREEENGRGNFPPRFSGLQFPNYSSELNVNALELDDSALYLCASSYHPTGEAFFGQGTRLTVV.

This clonotype was seen a handful of times. The chain has TRBV10-3 and TRBJ2-2, with 12 bases matching TRBD2. The length of the CDR3 is 17 residues. V lost 6 bases and J lost 0; bases outside the gene matches: 5. Germline V CDR1 and CDR2: ENHRY, SYGVKD. CDR3 sequence (DNA): TGTGCCATCAGAACTAGCGGGAGGTCTCCGAACACCGGGGAGCTGTTTTTT. It yields the protein CAIRTSGRSPNTGELFF.

This clonotype was picked up many times. The V and J genes are TRBV7-2 and TRBJ2-5; no firm D call. CDR1 and CDR2 (germline): SGHTA, FQGNSA. V was shortened by 4 bases and J by 4 bases, with 10 bases between the two germline ends. The CDR3 contains 13 residues. The CDR3 DNA reads TGTGCCAGCAGCTGGAAGGTCCGAGAGACCCAGTACTTC. Translation: CASSWKVRETQYF.

This clonotype was observed at least ten times. V is TRBV6-1 and J is TRBJ1-2; D unresolved. Germline CDR1 and CDR2: MNHNS and SASEGT. V shed 2 bases and J shed 4 bases, with 5 bases lying between them. The CDR3 covers 12 residues. CDR3 in amino acids: CASSENRYGYTF. As DNA, the CDR3 is TGTGCCAGCAGTGAAAACCGCTATGGCTACACCTTC.

This clonotype was observed many times. This rearrangement joins TRBV28 to TRBJ2-5; D possibly corresponds to TRBD2 (6 bases). Germline CDR1 is MDHEN and CDR2 is SYDVKM. The CDR3 is made up of 15 amino acids. Trimming shortened V by 3 bases and J by 3 bases, and 14 bases separated the two germline ends. The CDR3 here is CASSLGDGGEETQYF. As DNA, the CDR3 is TGTGCCAGCAGTTTGGGGGACGGAGGGGAAGAGACCCAGTACTTC.

J is TRBJ2-7 and V is TRBV7-3; D uncertain. This CDR3 has 13 amino acids. The ends were cut back, 6 bases at V and 7 bases at J, with 16 bases in the middle. CDR1 SGHTA and CDR2 FQGTGA come from the germline V gene. The CDR3: CASRSGPLSEQYF. The DNA for the CDR3 is TGTGCCAGCAGGTCCGGGCCCCTGAGTGAGCAGTACTTC. Supplemented by reference TRBV7-3 and TRBJ2-7, the full variable domain reads GAGVSQTPSNKVTEKGKYVELRCDPISGHTALYWYRQSLGQGPEFLIYFQGTGAADDSGLPNDRFFAVRPEGSVSTLKIQRTERGDSAVYLCASRSGPLSEQYFGPGTRLTVT.

The V call is TRBV7-9, the J call TRBJ1-2; 8 nucleotides agree with TRBD1. The trim removed 5 bases at V and 0 bases at J, leaving 8 bases unmatched. There are 16 residues in the CDR3. Germline-derived CDR1 and CDR2 are SEHNR and FQNEAQ (reference sequence). The CDR3 protein is CASSETTGQANYGYTF. In DNA form, the CDR3 reads TGTGCCAGCAGCGAAACCACGGGACAGGCTAACTATGGCTACACCTTC.

V usage is TRBV29-1 and J usage is TRBJ2-2; 16 nucleotides align to TRBD2. The CDR3 extends over 19 amino acids. Germline assignment: CDR1 SQVTM and CDR2 ANQGSEA. After removal of 4 bases from V and 8 bases from J, the junction contained 16 bases not matched to a gene. The CDR3 sequence: CSVGAGGTSGRAWRGELFF. DNA of the CDR3: TGCAGCGTTGGAGCCGGGGGGACTAGCGGGAGGGCCTGGAGGGGGGAGCTGTTTTTT.

This clonotype has a count of ten or more. The gene calls are TRBV28 and TRBJ1-4; D gene unclear. V was cut by 6 bases and J by 2 bases, with 19 bases left in between. This CDR3 region has 17 residues. Germline V gives CDR1 MDHEN, CDR2 SYDVKM. The DNA of the CDR3 is TGTGCCAGCAGCCCTCCTCTTAGAGGGAGGACTAATGAAAAACTGTTTTTT. Amino acid sequence: CASSPPLRGRTNEKLFF. The entire variable domain, with the rest obtained from reference TRBV28 and TRBJ1-4, is as follows: DVKVTQSSRYLVKRTGEKVFLECVQDMDHENMFWYRQDPGLGLRLIYFSYDVKMKEKGDIPEGYSVSREKKERFSLILESASTNQTSMYLCASSPPLRGRTNEKLFFGSGTQLSVL.